This T cell receptor beta chain was recovered during a study of OX40 agonist ivuxolimab in advanced cancers. Study background: At doses from 0.01 to 10 mg/kg, patients were given intravenous ivuxolimab every 2 weeks. The study's findings and limits: Clonal expansion among partial responders at 0.1-3.0 mg/kg ranked near the lowest.

Excluded were patients having autoimmune disease history or systemic immunosuppression. The ends were cut back, 0 bases at V and 7 bases at J, with 15 bases in the middle. Germline V CDR1 and CDR2: SGHNT, YENEEA. The CDR3 is made up of 16 amino acids. Clones were sequenced by immunoSEQ multiplex PCR, and TCRdb holds only the in-frame ones, with some missing. The data contain 70,000 to 95,000 clones, around 84% of them singletons. A note on this clone: Its antigen is not known.

The receptor was isolated from an adult with an advanced solid tumor such as melanoma, head and neck, liver or kidney cancer. The source was CD4+ or CD8+ T cells sorted from blood, collected in a trial of the OX40 agonist ivuxolimab. The V and J genes are TRBV11-3 and TRBJ2-2; tentative D call: TRBD1 (5 bases). CDR3 nucleotides: TGTGCCAGCAGCTTAGATTCGGCCAGGGCAAGCGGGGAGCTGTTTTTT. This gives the protein CASSLDSARASGELFF.